This entry lists 5 T cell receptor beta chains sequenced from one sample in a study of blood T cell repertoires in COVID-19. Clones were read by immunoSEQ multiplex PCR, and TCRdb kept only the in-frame ones, dropping some. This table holds 110,000 or so clones, around three quarters found once. The source material was peripheral blood. Receptor source: a man between 65 and 80 years old with acute or convalescent COVID-19.

This CDR3 reads CASSLAAGGAYGNQPQHF. In nucleotides, the CDR3 is TGTGCCAGCAGCTTAGCGGCAGGGGGCGCCTATGGCAATCAGCCCCAGCATTTT. The chain uses TRBV7-9 and TRBJ1-5, with 8 bases fitting TRBD1. CDR1 and CDR2 (germline): SEHNR, FQNEAQ (reference sequence). V shed 0 bases and J 2 bases; nucleotides not matched to a gene: 9. The CDR3 totals 18 residues.

The rearrangement joins TRBV5-1 to TRBJ2-1, with a possible D match to TRBD1 (6 bases). The CDR3 totals 14 residues. Germline V gene lookup returns CDR1 SGHRS and CDR2 YFSETQ. Trimming left V 4 bases short and J 6 bases short, with 14 bases between. The CDR3 reads CASSPGVMGNEQFF. CDR3 DNA: TGCGCCAGCAGCCCAGGGGTGATGGGCAATGAGCAGTTCTTC. Together with reference TRBV5-1 and TRBJ2-1, the CDR3 gives the full variable domain: KAGVTQTPRYLIKTRGQQVTLSCSPISGHRSVSWYQQTPGQGLQFLFEYFSETQRNKGNFPGRFSGRQFSNSRSEMNVSTLELGDSALYLCASSPGVMGNEQFFGPGTRLTVL.

The chain is built from TRBV19 and TRBJ1-1, with 9 positions matching TRBD1. CDR3 size: 15 residues. Germline V gene lookup returns CDR1 LNHDA and CDR2 SQIVND (reference sequence). With V trimmed by 5 bases and J by 0 bases, 4 bases remained unmatched. The DNA of the CDR3 is TGTGCCAGTAGTGCTCGGGACAGGGTGAACACTGAAGCTTTCTTT. As protein: CASSARDRVNTEAFF. Supplemented by reference TRBV19 and TRBJ1-1, the full variable domain reads DGGITQSPKYLFRKEGQNVTLSCEQNLNHDAMYWYRQDPGQGLRLIYYSQIVNDFQKGDIAEGYSVSREKKESFPLTVTSAQKNPTAFYLCASSARDRVNTEAFFGQGTRLTVV.

The chain recombines TRBV7-9 with TRBJ1-6; D gene ambiguous. CDR1 is SEHNR and CDR2 is FQNEAQ in the germline V gene (reference sequence). CDR3 length: 12 amino acids. The V and J ends lost 4 bases and 6 bases respectively, with 4 bases between them. CDR3 protein: CASSSINSPLHF. In nucleotides, the CDR3 is TGTGCCAGCAGCTCAATTAATTCACCCCTCCACTTT.

The chain carries TRBV7-9 and TRBJ2-2, with a tentative D call TRBD2 (6 bases). Germline V gives CDR1 SEHNR, CDR2 FQNEAQ (reference sequence). The CDR3 totals 12 residues. The V gene lost 8 bases and the J gene lost 7 bases, with 11 bases spanning the gap. The CDR3 loop reads CASAGTGGELFF. The CDR3 DNA follows: TGTGCCAGCGCGGGGACCGGCGGGGAGCTGTTTTTT.